This is a list of T cell receptor beta chains from one sample in a study of response to subunit inactivated influenza vaccine. Via MiXCR, TCRdb re-called the RT-PCR reads, giving one row per CDR3 protein. This sample has approximately 680,000 distinct CDR3 sequences, with less than 20% found just once. Specimen: PBMCs from blood, collected 11 to 12 days after vaccination. The source of these receptors is a man aged 45-65 years who received an inactivated influenza vaccine. The CDR3 runs from the conserved cysteine through the conserved F or W. D genes are given only for firm matches. The size field is filled for only some rows; it gives once, few, many or a size class.

TRBJ2-3	many	TRBV7-3	TRBD1	TGTGCCAGCAGCTCCTTGGGACAGTCGGCAGATACGCAGTATTTT	CASSSLGQSADTQYF
TRBJ2-7	-	TRBV2	-	TGTGCCAGCAGTGTACAAGGGTCCACCTACGAGCAGTACTTC	CASSVQGSTYEQYF
TRBJ2-1	few	TRBV4-2	-	TGTGCCAGCAGCCAAGAGACAGCTGTTTACAATGAGCAGTTCTTC	CASSQETAVYNEQFF
TRBJ1-1	many	TRBV24-1	-	TGTGCCACCAGTGCTCTCAGGGGTGAAGCTTTCTTT	CATSALRGEAFF
TRBJ2-3	-	TRBV12-3/TRBV12-4	TRBD2	TGTGCCAGCAGTTTGGGTAGCGGGGGACCCACAGATACGCAGTATTTT	CASSLGSGGPTDTQYF
TRBJ2-1	-	TRBV20-1	TRBD1	TGCAGTGCTACCCGGGACAGGGCGTCGAGCTCCTACAATGAGCAGTTCTTC	CSATRDRASSSYNEQFF
TRBJ2-2	-	TRBV27	TRBD2	TGTGCCAGCAGTTTAATGGCTAGCGGGAGGTACACCGGGGAGCTGTTTTTT	CASSLMASGRYTGELFF
TRBJ1-2	few	TRBV15	-	TGTGCCACCAGCAGCCGGGCCCGCACGGCCTATGGCTACACCTTC	CATSSRARTAYGYTF
TRBJ2-1	-	TRBV20-1	TRBD2	TGCAGTGCTTCATTCAGACTAGCGGGAGTCTACAATGAGCAGTTCTTC	CSASFRLAGVYNEQFF
TRBJ2-3	few	TRBV12-3/TRBV12-4	-	TGTGCCAGCAGATGGGAAGCGCTATATCCGCAGTATTTT	CASRWEALYPQYF